The source of this T cell receptor (beta chain) is a study of T-cell reconstitution after alpha-beta-depleted transplantation in children. Deletions cut 4 bases from V and 2 bases from J, with 14 bases between. The CDR3 has 15 amino acids. Germline CDR1 and CDR2: ENHRY and SYGVKD. Whole-study findings and limits: T-cell numbers and diversity one year post-transplant derived largely from freshly generated T cells. After transplant, at about two months, alpha-beta T cells were reportedly derived from several hundred expanded graft clones. The study traced high day-60 TCRbeta diversity in some patients to surviving recipient T cells and thymic progenitors.

Researchers prepared the TCRbeta library using unique molecular identifiers, the study reports. Using its own MiXCR run on the PCR reads, TCRdb lists one record per CDR3 protein. The data contain about 78,000 distinct CDR3 sequences, about 14% of them singletons. This clonotype has only one observation. What it recognizes is unknown. The sequence derives from a male patient under 10 years old who had a stem cell transplant for acute lymphoblastic leukemia, so the T cells may come from the graft donor. The V and J genes are TRBV10-3 and TRBJ2-5; possible D gene TRBD1, 5 bases. The material sequenced was PBMCs, mostly from graft donor cells, taken 180 days after TCRalphabeta/CD19-depleted stem cell transplant. The CDR3 DNA follows: TGTGCCATCAGTGCCGCCCAGGGCGGTCAAGAGACCCAGTACTTC. It encodes CAISAAQGGQETQYF.